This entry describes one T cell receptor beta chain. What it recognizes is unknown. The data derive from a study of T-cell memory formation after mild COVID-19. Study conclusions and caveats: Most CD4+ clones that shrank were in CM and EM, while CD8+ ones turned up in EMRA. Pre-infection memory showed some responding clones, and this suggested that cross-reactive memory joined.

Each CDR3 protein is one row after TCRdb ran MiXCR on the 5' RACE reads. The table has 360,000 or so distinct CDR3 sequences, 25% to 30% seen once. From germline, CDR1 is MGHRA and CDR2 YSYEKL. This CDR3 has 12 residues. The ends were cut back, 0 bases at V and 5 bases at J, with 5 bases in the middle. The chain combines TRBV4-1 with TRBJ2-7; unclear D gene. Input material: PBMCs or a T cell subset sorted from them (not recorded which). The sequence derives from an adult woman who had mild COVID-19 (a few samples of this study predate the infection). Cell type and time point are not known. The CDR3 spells CASSQDTDEQYF. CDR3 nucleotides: TGCGCCAGCAGCCAAGACACAGACGAGCAGTACTTC.